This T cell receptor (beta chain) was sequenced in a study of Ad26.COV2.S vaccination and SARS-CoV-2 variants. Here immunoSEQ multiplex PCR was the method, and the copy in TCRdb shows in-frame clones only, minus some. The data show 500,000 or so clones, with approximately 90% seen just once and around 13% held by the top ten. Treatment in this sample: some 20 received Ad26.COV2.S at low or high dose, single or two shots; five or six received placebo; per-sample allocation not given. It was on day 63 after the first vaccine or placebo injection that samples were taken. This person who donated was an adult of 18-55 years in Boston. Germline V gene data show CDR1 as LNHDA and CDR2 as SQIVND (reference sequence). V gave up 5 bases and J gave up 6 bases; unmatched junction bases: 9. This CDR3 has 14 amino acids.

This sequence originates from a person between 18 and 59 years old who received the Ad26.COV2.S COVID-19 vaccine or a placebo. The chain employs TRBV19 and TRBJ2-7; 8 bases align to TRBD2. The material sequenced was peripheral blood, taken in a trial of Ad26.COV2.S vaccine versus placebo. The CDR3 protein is CASSRAGGPGEQYF. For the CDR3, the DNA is TGTGCCAGTAGTCGGGCGGGAGGCCCGGGCGAGCAGTACTTC.